This TCR beta chain was found in a study of CD8 T cells in ankylosing spondylitis. With molecular barcodes, quantitative 5'-RACE was used to make the TCR beta libraries. TCRdb re-called the 5' RACE reads with MiXCR, one entry per CDR3 protein. The sample has some 200,000 distinct CDR3 sequences, 9.5% to 15% seen once. Sequencing input: blood, either unsorted or a sorted T cell fraction (not recorded which). This TCR was recovered from a male donor with ankylosing spondylitis or in good health (not recorded which).

The chain's CDR3 is CASSQDFGGGLADTQYF. The CDR3 DNA reads TGCGCCAGCAGCCAAGATTTCGGGGGGGGTCTGGCAGATACGCAGTATTTT. This chain links TRBV4-1 with TRBJ2-3; 8 bases match TRBD2. CDR3 length: 17 residues. V lost 0 bases and J lost 4; bases outside the gene matches: 9. CDR1 and CDR2 from the germline V gene are MGHRA and YSYEKL.